The clone carrying this T cell receptor (beta chain) has a handful of counts. Antigen specificity is unknown. This sample is part of a study of regulatory T cells in long-lasting Graves disease. Study-wide results and limits: Patients with persistent Graves' had lower TCR diversity than newly diagnosed patients. Favoring TRBV28, TRBJ1-2 and TRBJ2-5 was a feature seen in persistent disease.

According to the study, TCR beta libraries were built with iRepertoire HTBI primers and CDR3-region Arm-PCR. TCRdb redid the calling of the multiplex PCR reads with MiXCR, one entry per CDR3 protein. The top ten clones hold over 10% of a sample with a few hundred thousand distinct CDR3 sequences, less than 25% of them seen once. CDR3 length: 16 residues. The V and J ends lost 5 bases and 4 bases, in that order; junction bases with no gene match: 10. CDR1 is MNHEY and CDR2 is SVGEGT in the germline V gene. The time point denotes: persistent/refractory GD, antithyroid drugs over 5 years with positive TRAb. Scientists built the TCR library using RNA that was extracted from PBMCs. Patients came through an endocrinology department, and that department was in Xi'an, China. EDTA tubes collected around 10 milliliters of peripheral blood.

The sequence came from a female donor with Graves disease. Source: peripheral blood mononuclear cells (PBMCs), taken when the disease was refractory, from a patient treated with antithyroid drugs. This chain links TRBV6-2 or TRBV6-3 with TRBJ1-1; 10 bases align to TRBD1. Here the CDR3 DNA reads TGTGCCAGCAGTAGGGGGGACAGGGGTACAGGCACTGAAGCTTTCTTT. Amino acid sequence: CASSRGDRGTGTEAFF.